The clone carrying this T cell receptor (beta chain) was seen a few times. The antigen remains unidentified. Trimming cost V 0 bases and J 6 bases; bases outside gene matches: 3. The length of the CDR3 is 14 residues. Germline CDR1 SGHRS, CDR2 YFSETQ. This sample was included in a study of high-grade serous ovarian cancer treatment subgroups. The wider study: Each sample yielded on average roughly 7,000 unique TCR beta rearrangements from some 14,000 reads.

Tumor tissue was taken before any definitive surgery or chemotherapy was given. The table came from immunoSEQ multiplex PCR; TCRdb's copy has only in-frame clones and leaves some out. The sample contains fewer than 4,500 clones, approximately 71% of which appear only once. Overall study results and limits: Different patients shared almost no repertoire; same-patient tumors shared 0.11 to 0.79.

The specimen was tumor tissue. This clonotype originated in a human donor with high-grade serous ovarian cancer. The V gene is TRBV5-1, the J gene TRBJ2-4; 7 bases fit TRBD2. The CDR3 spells CASSLAGGRNIQYF. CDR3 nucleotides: TGCGCCAGCAGCTTGGCCGGGGGGAGAAACATTCAGTACTTC.